This TCR beta chain was retrieved from a study of blood T cell repertoires in COVID-19. Clones were sequenced by immunoSEQ multiplex PCR, and TCRdb holds only the in-frame ones, with some missing. The data show about 50,000 clones, with more than 70% seen just once and around 8.7% held by the top ten. This clone has a handful of counts. The length of the CDR3 is 13 residues. The V end was cut by 2 bases, the J end by 2 bases, with 6 bases between. Germline CDR1 reads LNHDA; CDR2 reads SQIVND (reference sequence). Sample: peripheral blood. This TCR came from a man between 45 and 60 years old with active COVID-19. V is TRBV19 and J is TRBJ2-5; a possible D gene is TRBD1 (5 bases). The CDR3 is CASSIPGQETQYF. CDR3 sequence (DNA): TGTGCCAGTAGTATACCAGGGCAAGAGACCCAGTACTTC.